This T cell receptor beta chain was sequenced for a study of beta chain features in type 1 diabetes. General study results and limits: In type 1 diabetes patients, VDJ junctions had fewer insertions; deletions at these junctions were more frequent. TCRB CDR3 length was moderately but significantly reduced in all four CD4+ subsets of Type 1 diabetes patients. Equally in patients and controls, PCR might preferentially amplify shorter templates.

Of the isolated RNA, all was reverse transcribed, and so the sequenced material was expressed TCRB transcripts. The protocol was immunoSEQ multiplex PCR, while the TCRdb copy is restricted to in-frame clones and leaves out a portion. The table records around 180,000 clones, around 7.8% of them present only once. Heparinised blood was drawn once per donor, averaging about 100 mL. This clone has only a few counts. Its antigen is currently unknown. The receptor was isolated from a woman between 40 and 50 years old with type 1 diabetes. Sequencing was done on a sample of central memory CD4+ T cells from blood.

As DNA, the CDR3 is TGTGCCAGCAGCCCCCGTGGCGGCACTGAAAAACTGTTTTTT. Translated, it gives CASSPRGGTEKLFF. This chain joins TRBV5-6 and TRBJ1-4; no clear D. This CDR3 comprises 14 residues. V dropped 4 bases and J dropped 7 bases, with 14 bases sitting between them. Germline V CDR1 and CDR2: SGHDT, YYEEEE.